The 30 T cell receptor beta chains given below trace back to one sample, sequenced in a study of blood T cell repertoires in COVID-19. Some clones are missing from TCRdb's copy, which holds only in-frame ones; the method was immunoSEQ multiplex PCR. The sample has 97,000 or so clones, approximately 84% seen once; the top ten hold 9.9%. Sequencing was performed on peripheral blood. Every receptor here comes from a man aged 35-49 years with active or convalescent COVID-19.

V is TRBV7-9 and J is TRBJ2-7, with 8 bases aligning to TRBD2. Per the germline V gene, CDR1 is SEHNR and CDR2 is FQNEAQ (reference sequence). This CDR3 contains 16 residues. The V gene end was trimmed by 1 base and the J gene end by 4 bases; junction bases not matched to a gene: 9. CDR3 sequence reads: CASSLGSGLVMYEQYF. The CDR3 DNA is TGTGCCAGCAGCTTAGGATCGGGACTAGTTATGTACGAGCAGTACTTC. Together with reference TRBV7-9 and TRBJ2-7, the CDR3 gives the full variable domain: DTGVSQNPRHKITKRGQNVTFRCDPISEHNRLYWYRQTLGQGPEFLTYFQNEAQLEKSRLLSDRFSAERPKGSFSTLEIQRTEQGDSAMYLCASSLGSGLVMYEQYFGPGTRLTVT.

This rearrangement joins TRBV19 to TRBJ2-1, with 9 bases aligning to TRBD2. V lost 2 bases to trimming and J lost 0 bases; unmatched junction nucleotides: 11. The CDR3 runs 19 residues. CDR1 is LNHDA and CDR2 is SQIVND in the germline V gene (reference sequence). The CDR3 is CASSIRIAGAIFSYNEQFF. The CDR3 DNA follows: TGTGCCAGTAGTATAAGGATAGCGGGGGCCATCTTCTCCTACAATGAGCAGTTCTTC.

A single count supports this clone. For the CDR3, the DNA is TGTGCCATCATTCGGACAGGGGGCGGCGGGGAGCTGTTTTTT. This sequence encodes CAIIRTGGGGELFF. The chain joins TRBV10-3 to TRBJ2-2; 11 positions agree with TRBD1. The V gene end was trimmed by 7 bases and the J gene end by 7 bases; junction bases not matched to a gene: 5. Germline assignment: CDR1 ENHRY and CDR2 SYGVKD. The CDR3 is 14 amino acids.

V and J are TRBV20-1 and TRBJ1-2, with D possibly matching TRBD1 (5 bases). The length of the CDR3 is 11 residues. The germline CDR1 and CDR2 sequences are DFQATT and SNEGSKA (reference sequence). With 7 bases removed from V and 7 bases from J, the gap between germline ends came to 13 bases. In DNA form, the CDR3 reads TGCAGTGTACGGCAGGGTAGTGGCTACACCTTC. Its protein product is CSVRQGSGYTF.

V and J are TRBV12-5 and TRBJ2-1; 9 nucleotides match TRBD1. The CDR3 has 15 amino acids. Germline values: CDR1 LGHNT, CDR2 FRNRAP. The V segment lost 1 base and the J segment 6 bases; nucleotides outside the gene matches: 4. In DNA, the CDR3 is TGTGCTAGTGGTTTGGCGGGGACAGGGTCCAATGAGCAGTTCTTC. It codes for CASGLAGTGSNEQFF. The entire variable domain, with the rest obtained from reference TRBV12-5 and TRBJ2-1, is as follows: DARVTQTPRHKVTEMGQEVTMRCQPILGHNTVFWYRQTMMQGLELLAYFRNRAPLDDSGMPKDRFSAEMPDATLATLKIQPSEPRDSAVYFCASGLAGTGSNEQFFGPGTRLTVL.

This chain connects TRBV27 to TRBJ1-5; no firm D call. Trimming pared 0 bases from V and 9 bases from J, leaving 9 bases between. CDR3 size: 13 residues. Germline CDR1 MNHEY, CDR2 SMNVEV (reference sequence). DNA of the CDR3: TGTGCCAGCAGTTTATCGGAGGTTGGGCCCCAGCATTTT. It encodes CASSLSEVGPQHF.

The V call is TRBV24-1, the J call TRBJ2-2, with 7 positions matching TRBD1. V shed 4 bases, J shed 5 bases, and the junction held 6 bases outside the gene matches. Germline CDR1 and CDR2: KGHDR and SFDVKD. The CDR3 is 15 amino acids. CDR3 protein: CATSEKGRGTGELFF. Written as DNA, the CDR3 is TGTGCCACCAGTGAGAAGGGCAGGGGGACCGGGGAGCTGTTTTTT.

The CDR3 bases are TGTGCCAGCAGCTGGGGGACAGCCTATAATGAAAAACTGTTTTTT. Its translation is CASSWGTAYNEKLFF. This chain connects TRBV5-4 to TRBJ1-4, with TRBD1 matching 7 bases. Germline CDR1 and CDR2: SGHNT and YYREEE (reference sequence). J was trimmed by 4 bases and V by 3 bases; bases with no gene match: 6. The CDR3 sequence is 15 residues long.

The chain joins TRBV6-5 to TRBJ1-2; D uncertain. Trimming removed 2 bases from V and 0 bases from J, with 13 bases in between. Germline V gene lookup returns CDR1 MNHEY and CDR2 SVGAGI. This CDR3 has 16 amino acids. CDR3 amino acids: CASSYGRAGANYGYTF. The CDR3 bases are TGTGCCAGCAGTTACGGGAGGGCCGGAGCTAACTATGGCTACACCTTC.

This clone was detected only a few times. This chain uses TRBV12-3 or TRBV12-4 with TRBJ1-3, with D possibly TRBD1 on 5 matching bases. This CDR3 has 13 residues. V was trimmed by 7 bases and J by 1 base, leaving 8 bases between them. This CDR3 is CASIRGSGNTIYF. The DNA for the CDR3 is TGTGCCAGCATTAGGGGATCTGGAAACACCATATATTTT.

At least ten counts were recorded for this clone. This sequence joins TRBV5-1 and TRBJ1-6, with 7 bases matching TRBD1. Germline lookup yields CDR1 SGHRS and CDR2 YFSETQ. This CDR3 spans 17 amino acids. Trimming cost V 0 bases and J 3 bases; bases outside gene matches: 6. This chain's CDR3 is CASSLEPTGSYNSPLHF. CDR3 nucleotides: TGCGCCAGCAGCTTGGAACCGACAGGGAGCTATAATTCACCCCTCCACTTT. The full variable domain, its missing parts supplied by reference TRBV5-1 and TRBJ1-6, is KAGVTQTPRYLIKTRGQQVTLSCSPISGHRSVSWYQQTPGQGLQFLFEYFSETQRNKGNFPGRFSGRQFSNSRSEMNVSTLELGDSALYLCASSLEPTGSYNSPLHFGNGTRLTVT.

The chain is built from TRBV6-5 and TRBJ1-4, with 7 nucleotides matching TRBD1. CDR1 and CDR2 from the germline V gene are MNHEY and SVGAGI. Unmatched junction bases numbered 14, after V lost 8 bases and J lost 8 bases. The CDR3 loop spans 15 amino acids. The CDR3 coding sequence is TGTGCCAGCGACAGGGCACAGGGGAAGGGCGAAAAACTGTTTTTT. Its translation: CASDRAQGKGEKLFF.

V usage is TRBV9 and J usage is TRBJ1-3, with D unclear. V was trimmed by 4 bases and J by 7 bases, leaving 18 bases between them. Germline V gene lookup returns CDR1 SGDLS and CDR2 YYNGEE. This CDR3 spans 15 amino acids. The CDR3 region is CASSSRGERGNTIYF. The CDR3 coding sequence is TGTGCCAGCAGCTCCCGTGGTGAGAGAGGCAACACCATATATTTT.

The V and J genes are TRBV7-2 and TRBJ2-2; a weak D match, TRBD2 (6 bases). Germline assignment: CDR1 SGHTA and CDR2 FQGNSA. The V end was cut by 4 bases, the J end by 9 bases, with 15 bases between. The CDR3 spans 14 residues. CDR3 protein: CASSSGTGSRELFF. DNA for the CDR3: TGTGCCAGCAGCTCCGGGACTGGGAGCCGGGAGCTGTTTTTT.

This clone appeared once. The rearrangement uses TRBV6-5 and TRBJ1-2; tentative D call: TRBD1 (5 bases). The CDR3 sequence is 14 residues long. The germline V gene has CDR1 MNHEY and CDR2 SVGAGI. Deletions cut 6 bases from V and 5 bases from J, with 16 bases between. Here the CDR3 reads CASRGTEGGYGYTF. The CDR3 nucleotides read TGTGCCAGCAGGGGGACCGAAGGAGGGTATGGCTACACCTTC.

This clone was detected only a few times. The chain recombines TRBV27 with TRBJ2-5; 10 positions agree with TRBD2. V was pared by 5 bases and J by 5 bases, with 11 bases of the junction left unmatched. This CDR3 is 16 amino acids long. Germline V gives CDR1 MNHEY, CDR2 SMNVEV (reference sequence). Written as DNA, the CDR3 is TGTGCCAGCAGTCCCCTGGAAGCGGGGGGGGTGGAGACCCAGTACTTC. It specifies CASSPLEAGGVETQYF.

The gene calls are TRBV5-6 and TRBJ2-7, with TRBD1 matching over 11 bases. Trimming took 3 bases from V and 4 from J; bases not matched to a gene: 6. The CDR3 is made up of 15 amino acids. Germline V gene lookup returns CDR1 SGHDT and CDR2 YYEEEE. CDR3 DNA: TGTGCCAGCAGCTCGAGGACAGGGGGCAGGTACGAGCAGTACTTC. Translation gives CASSSRTGGRYEQYF. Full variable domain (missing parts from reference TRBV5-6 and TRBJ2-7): DAGVTQSPTHLIKTRGQQVTLRCSPKSGHDTVSWYQQALGQGPQFIFQYYEEEERQRGNFPDRFSGHQFPNYSSELNVNALLLGDSALYLCASSSRTGGRYEQYFGPGTRLTVT.

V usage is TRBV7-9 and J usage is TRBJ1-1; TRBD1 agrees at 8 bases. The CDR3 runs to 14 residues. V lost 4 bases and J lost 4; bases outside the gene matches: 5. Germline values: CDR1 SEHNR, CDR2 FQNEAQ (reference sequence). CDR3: CASSWDRRGTEAFF. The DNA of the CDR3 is TGTGCCAGCAGCTGGGACAGGCGGGGCACTGAAGCTTTCTTT.

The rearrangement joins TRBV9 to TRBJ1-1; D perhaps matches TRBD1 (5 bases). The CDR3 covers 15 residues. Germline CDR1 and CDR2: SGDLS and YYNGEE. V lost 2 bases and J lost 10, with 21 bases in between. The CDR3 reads CASSVPPDSAERAFF. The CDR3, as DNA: TGTGCCAGCAGCGTCCCTCCCGACAGTGCTGAAAGAGCTTTCTTT.

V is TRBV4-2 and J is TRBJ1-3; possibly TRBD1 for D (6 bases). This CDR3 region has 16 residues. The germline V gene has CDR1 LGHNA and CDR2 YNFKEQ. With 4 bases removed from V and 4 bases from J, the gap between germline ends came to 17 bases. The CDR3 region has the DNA TGTGCCAGCAGCCTCCACCCAGGGGATTCGGGAAACACCATATATTTT. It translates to CASSLHPGDSGNTIYF.

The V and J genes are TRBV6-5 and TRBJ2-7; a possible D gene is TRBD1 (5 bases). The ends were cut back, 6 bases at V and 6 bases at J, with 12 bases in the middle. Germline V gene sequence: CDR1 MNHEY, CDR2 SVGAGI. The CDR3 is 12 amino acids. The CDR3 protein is CASSPGLGEQYF. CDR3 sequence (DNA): TGTGCCAGCAGCCCAGGGTTGGGCGAGCAGTACTTC.

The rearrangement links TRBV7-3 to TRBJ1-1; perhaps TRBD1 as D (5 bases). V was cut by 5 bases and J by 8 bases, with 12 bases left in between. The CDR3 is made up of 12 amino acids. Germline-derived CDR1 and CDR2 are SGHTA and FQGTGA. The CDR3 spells CASSVLGGEAFF. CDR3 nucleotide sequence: TGTGCCAGCAGCGTTCTCGGGGGGGAAGCTTTCTTT.

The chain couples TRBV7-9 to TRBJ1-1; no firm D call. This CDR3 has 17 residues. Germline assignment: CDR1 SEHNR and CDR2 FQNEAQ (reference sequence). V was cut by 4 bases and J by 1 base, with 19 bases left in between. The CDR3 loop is CASSSSSWAGGNTEAFF. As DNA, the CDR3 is TGTGCCAGCAGCTCAAGCTCTTGGGCCGGAGGGAACACTGAAGCTTTCTTT.

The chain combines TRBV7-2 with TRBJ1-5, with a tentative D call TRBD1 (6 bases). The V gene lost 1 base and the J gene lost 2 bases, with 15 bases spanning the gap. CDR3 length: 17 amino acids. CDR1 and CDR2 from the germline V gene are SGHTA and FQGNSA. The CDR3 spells CASSLVYDRKGNQPQHF. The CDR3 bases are TGTGCCAGCAGCTTAGTTTACGACAGGAAAGGCAATCAGCCCCAGCATTTT.

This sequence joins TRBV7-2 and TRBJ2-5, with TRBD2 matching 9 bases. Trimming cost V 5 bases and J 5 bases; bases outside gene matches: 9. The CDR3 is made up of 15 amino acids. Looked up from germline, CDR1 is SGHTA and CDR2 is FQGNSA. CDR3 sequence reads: CASSPQGLARETQYF. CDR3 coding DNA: TGTGCCAGCAGCCCTCAGGGACTAGCTCGGGAGACCCAGTACTTC.

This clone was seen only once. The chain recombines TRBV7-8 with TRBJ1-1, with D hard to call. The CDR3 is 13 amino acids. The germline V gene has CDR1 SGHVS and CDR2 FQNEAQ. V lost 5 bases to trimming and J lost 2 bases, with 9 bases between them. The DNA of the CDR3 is TGTGCCAGCAGCCAAGCAACAAACACTGAAGCTTTCTTT. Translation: CASSQATNTEAFF.

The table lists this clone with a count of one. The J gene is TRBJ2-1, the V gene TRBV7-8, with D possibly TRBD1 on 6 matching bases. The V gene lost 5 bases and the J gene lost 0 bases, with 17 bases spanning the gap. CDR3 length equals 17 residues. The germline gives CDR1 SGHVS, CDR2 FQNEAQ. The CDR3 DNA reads TGTGCCAGCAGCCGAGTCCAGGGGCTAAGCTCCTACAATGAGCAGTTCTTC. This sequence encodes CASSRVQGLSSYNEQFF.

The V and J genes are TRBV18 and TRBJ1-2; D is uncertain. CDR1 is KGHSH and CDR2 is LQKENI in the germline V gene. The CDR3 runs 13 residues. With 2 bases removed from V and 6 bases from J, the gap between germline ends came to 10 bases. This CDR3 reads CASSPSGGNGYTF. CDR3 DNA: TGTGCCAGCTCACCATCTGGAGGAAATGGCTACACCTTC.

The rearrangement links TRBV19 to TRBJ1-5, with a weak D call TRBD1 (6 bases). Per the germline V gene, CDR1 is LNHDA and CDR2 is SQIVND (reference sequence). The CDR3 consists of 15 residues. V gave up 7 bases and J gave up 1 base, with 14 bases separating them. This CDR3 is CASMRGAVSNQPQHF. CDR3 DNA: TGTGCCAGTATGCGGGGGGCAGTGAGCAATCAGCCCCAGCATTTT.

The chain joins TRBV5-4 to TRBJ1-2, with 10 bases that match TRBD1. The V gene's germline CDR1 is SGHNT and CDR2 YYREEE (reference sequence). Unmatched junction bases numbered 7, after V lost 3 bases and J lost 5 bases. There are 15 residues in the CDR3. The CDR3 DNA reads TGTGCCAGCAGCTCTTTTACGGGACAGGGGTATGGCTACACCTTC. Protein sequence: CASSSFTGQGYGYTF.